The present T cell receptor beta chain was sequenced within a study of cytomegalovirus exposure and HLA in healthy donors. Whole-study findings and limits: Associated with cytomegalovirus, according to the listing, were some 150 TCR beta chains. TCR association rates varied by HLA locus in a later analysis, with DRB1 highest and HLA-C lowest.

The PCR had 60 Vbeta and 13 Jbeta primers. Original processing notes: About 12 million shared chains were among the about 80 million unique TCR beta chains that a later analysis counted. Profiled with immunoSEQ multiplex PCR; TCRdb holds only in-frame clones, not every one. The V and J calls and the clone size are those of that table, but D and trimming were determined from the DNA. Among over 120,000 clones listed, 75% to 80% were seen once. Donors counted as nominally healthy when sampled, yet unrecorded immune exposures were likely. Of note for this clone: The target antigen is unknown.

This TCR came from a woman under 30 in good health and CMV-seropositive. Sequencing was performed on PBMCs.

The CDR3 DNA is TGTGCCAGCAGCTCCCGGGGAGGCGAGCAGTACTTC. It encodes CASSSRGGEQYF. The V and J genes are TRBV11-3 and TRBJ2-5; D perhaps matches TRBD2 (6 bases). The J call may be faulty, since TRBJ2-7 better matches the DNA end. The germline V gene encodes CDR1 SGHNT and CDR2 YENEEA. The CDR3 extends over 12 amino acids.